Below, one TCR beta chain is given with its context. What it recognizes is unknown. These data are taken from a study of CD8+CD57+ T cells in acquired aplastic anemia. Profiles of TCR beta VDJ and CDR3 were generated from a genomic DNA template. TCRdb analysed the reads with MiXCR anew, one entry per CDR3 protein. The sample shows 200,000 to 250,000 distinct CDR3 sequences, roughly 53% of them seen only once. Patients chosen for sequencing had CD8+CD57+ cells that had expanded, as shown by flow cytometry. V lost 10 bases and J 3 bases, leaving 15 bases between the germline ends. Germline V CDR1 and CDR2: SEHNR, FQNEAQ (reference sequence). CDR3 size: 13 residues. Notes on the study in general: Patients and controls shared under 35 CD8+ CDR3 sequences, which appeared highly expressed in patients and within their immunodominant clones.

The receptor's source is a human donor with aplastic anemia. Sequenced input: sorted CD4+, CD8+, or CD8+CD57+ T cells (not recorded which) from PBMCs. The rearrangement links TRBV7-9 to TRBJ1-1, with D unclear. CDR3 in amino acids: CATQREEHTEAFF. The CDR3 DNA is TGTGCCACTCAACGGGAGGAGCACACTGAAGCTTTCTTT.